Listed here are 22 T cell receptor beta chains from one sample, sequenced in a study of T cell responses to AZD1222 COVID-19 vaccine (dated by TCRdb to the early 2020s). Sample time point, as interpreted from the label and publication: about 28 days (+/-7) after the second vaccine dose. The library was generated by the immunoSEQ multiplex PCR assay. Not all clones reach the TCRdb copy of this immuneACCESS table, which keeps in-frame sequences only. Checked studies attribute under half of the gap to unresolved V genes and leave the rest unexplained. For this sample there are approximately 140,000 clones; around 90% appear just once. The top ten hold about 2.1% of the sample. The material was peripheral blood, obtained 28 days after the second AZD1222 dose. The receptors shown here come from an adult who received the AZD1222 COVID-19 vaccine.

This CDR3 is CASSLVRGRPGETQYF. The CDR3 DNA reads as TGTGCCAGCAGCCTGGTGAGGGGCCGTCCAGGGGAGACCCAGTACTTC. This chain joins TRBV5-4 and TRBJ2-5; D possibly matches TRBD1 or TRBD2 (5 bases each). The V end lost 4 bases, the J end lost 5 bases, and 21 bases lay between the germline ends. The CDR3 spans 16 residues. CDR1 is SGHNT, CDR2 YYREEE, per germline (reference sequence).

The CDR3 bases are TGTGCCAGCAGCTTAGTACAGGGCACTGAAGCTTTCTTT. Residues: CASSLVQGTEAFF. The chain links TRBV11-3 to TRBJ1-1, with a tentative D call TRBD1 (6 bases). V was pared by 1 base and J by 4 bases, with 7 bases between. Germline CDR1 and CDR2: SGHNT and YENEEA. This CDR3 contains 13 residues.

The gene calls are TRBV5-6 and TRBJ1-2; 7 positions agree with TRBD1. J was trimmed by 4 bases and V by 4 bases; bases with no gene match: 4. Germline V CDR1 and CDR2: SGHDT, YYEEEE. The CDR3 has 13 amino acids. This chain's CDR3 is CASSRDSFYGYTF. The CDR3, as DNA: TGTGCCAGCAGCCGGGACAGCTTCTATGGCTACACCTTC.

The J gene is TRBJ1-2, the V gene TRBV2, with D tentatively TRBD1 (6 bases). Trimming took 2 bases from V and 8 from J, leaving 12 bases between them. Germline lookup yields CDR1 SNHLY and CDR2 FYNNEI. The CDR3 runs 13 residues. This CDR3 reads CASSERARGGYTF. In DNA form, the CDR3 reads TGTGCCAGCAGTGAACGGGCCAGGGGCGGCTACACCTTC.

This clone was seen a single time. The chain's CDR3 is CASSPISQETQYF. CDR3 DNA sequence: TGTGCCAGCTCACCCATTTCTCAAGAGACCCAGTACTTC. The rearrangement links TRBV18 to TRBJ2-5; D gene uncertain. This CDR3 comprises 13 residues. The ends were cut back, 3 bases at V and 2 bases at J, with 7 bases in the middle. Germline lookup yields CDR1 KGHSH and CDR2 LQKENI.

In DNA form, the CDR3 reads TGTGCCAGCACTAGCGGGGTAGGGAACACCGGGGAGCTGTTTTTT. Translation gives CASTSGVGNTGELFF. The chain is built from TRBV6-5 and TRBJ2-2; TRBD2 agrees at 9 bases. The length of the CDR3 is 15 residues. The germline gives CDR1 MNHEY, CDR2 SVGAGI. V gave up 7 bases and J gave up 1 base; unmatched junction bases: 4.

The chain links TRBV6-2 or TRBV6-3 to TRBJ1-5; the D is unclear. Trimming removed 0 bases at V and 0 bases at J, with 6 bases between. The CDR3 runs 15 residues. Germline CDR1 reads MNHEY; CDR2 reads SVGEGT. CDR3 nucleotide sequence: TGTGCCAGCAGTTACTCCTGGGGTAGCAATCAGCCCCAGCATTTT. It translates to CASSYSWGSNQPQHF.

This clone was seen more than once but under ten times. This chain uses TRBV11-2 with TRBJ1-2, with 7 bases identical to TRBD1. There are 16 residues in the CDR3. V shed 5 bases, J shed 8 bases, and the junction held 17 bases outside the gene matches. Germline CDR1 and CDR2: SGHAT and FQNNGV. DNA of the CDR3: TGTGCCAGCAGCCGATCAAGGGGGCCCAGGGCTGAAGGCTACACCTTC. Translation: CASSRSRGPRAEGYTF.

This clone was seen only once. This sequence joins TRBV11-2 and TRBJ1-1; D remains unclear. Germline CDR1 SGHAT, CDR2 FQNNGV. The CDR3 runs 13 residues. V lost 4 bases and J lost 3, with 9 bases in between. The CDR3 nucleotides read TGTGCCAGCAGCTGGGATCGGGACACTGAAGCTTTCTTT. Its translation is CASSWDRDTEAFF.

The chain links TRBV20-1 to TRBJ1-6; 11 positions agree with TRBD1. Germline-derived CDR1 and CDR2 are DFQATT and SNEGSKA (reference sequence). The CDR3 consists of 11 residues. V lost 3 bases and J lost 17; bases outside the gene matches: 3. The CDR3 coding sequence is TGCAGTGCTAGGGTGGGACAGGGGGTCCACTTT. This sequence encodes CSARVGQGVHF.

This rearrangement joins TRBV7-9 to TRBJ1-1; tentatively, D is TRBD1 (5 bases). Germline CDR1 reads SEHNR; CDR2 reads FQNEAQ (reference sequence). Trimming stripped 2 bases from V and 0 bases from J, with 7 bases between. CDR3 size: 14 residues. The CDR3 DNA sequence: TGTGCCAGCAGCTTAATGGACATGAACACTGAAGCTTTCTTT. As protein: CASSLMDMNTEAFF.

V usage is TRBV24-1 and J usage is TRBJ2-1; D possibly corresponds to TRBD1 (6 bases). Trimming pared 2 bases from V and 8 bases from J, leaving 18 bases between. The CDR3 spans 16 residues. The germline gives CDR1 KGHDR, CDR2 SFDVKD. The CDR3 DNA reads TGTGCCACCAGTGATTCCGCGACAGGTACCGGGGATGAGCAGTTCTTC. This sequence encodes CATSDSATGTGDEQFF.

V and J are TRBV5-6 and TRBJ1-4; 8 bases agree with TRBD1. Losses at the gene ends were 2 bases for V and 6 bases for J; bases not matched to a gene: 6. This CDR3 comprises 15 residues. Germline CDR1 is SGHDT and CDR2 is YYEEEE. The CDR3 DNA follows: TGTGCCAGCAGCTTCTCCGGGACAGGAGATGAAAAACTGTTTTTT. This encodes CASSFSGTGDEKLFF.

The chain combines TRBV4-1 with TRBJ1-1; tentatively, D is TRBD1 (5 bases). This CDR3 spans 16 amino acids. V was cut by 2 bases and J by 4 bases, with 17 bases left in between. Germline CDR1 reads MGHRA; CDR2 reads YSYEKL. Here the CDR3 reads CASSQYESGAFTEAFF. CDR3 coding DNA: TGCGCCAGCAGCCAATACGAGTCTGGGGCGTTCACTGAAGCTTTCTTT.

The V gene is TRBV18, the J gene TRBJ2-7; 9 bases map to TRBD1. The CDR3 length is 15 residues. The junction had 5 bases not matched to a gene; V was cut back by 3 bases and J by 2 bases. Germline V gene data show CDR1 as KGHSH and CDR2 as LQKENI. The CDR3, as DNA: TGTGCCAGCTCACCCGGACAGGGGTTTACCTACGAGCAGTACTTC. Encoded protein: CASSPGQGFTYEQYF.

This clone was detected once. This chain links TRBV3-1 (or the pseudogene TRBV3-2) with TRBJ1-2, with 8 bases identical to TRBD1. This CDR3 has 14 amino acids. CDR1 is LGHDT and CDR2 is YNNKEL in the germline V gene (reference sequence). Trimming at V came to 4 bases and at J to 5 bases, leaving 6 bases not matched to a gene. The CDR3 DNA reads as TGTGCCAGCAGCCCGGGACAGGAACCGTATGGCTACACCTTC. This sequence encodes CASSPGQEPYGYTF.

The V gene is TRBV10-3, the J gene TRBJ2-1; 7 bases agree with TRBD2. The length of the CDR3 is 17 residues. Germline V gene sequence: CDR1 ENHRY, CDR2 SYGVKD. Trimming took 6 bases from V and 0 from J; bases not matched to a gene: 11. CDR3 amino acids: CAISPPKVAGSYNEQFF. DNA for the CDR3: TGTGCCATCAGCCCCCCGAAGGTAGCGGGCTCCTACAATGAGCAGTTCTTC.

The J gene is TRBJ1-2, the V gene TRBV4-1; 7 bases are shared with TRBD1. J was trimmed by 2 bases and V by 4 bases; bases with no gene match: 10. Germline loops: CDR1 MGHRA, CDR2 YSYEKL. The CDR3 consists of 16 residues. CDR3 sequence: CASSLTVAGGNYGYTF. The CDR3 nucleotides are TGCGCCAGCAGCCTCACCGTGGCAGGGGGGAACTATGGCTACACCTTC.

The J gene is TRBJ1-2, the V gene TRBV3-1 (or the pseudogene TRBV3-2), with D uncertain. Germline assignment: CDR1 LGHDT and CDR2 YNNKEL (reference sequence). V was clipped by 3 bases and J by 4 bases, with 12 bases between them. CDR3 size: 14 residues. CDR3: CASSHGRAAYGYTF. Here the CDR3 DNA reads TGTGCCAGCAGCCATGGACGGGCCGCCTATGGCTACACCTTC.

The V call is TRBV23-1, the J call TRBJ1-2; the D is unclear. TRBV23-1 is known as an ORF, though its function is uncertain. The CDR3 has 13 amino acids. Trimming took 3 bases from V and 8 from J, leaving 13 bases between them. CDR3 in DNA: TGCGCCAGCAGTCAGACGGGCCCTGGGGGCTACACCTTC. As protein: CASSQTGPGGYTF.

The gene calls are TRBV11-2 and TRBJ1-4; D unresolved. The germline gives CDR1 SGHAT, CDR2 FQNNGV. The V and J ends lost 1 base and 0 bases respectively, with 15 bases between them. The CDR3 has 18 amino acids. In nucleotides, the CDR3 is TGTGCCAGCAGCTTAGCGTGGAGCAGCAGAGCAACTAATGAAAAACTGTTTTTT. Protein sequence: CASSLAWSSRATNEKLFF.

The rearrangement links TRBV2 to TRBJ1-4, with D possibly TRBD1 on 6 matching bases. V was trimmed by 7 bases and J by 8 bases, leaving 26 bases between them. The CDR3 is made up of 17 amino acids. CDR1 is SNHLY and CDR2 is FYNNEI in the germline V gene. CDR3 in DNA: TGTGCCAGCACCCAACTGCCCACAGGGTGGAGACGGGAAAAACTGTTTTTT. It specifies CASTQLPTGWRREKLFF.